This TCR beta chain was captured by sequencing in a study of blood T cell repertoires in COVID-19. Trimming cost V 2 bases and J 1 base, with 9 bases left between them. Germline V gene sequence: CDR1 LNHDA, CDR2 SQIVND (reference sequence). The CDR3 extends over 14 amino acids. Only in-frame clones appear in the TCRdb table, and some are missing; sequencing was by immunoSEQ multiplex PCR. The data contain 150,000 to 200,000 clones, about 88% of them singletons. The J gene is TRBJ2-7, the V gene TRBV19; D not certain. This receptor was taken from a woman of 80 years or more in a cohort sampled during active or convalescent COVID-19. Material for sequencing was peripheral blood. The CDR3 DNA is TGTGCCAGTAGTATATCCCCCGTGTCCTACGAGCAGTACTTC. This gives the protein CASSISPVSYEQYF.